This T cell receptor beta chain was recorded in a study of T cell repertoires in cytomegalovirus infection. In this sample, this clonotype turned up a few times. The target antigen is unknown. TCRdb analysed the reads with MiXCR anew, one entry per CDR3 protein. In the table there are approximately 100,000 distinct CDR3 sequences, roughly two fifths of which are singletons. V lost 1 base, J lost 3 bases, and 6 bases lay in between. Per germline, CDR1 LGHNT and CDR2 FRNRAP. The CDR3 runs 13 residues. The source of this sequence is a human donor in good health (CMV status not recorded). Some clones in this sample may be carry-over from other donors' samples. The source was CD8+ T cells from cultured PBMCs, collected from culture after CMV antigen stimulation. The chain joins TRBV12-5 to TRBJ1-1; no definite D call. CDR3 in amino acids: CASGLDGYTEAFF. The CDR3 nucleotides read TGTGCTAGTGGTTTGGACGGTTACACTGAAGCTTTCTTT.